The 5 T cell receptor beta chains listed next were all sequenced from one sample in a study of blood T cell repertoires in COVID-19. The repertoire was sequenced with immunoSEQ multiplex PCR; TCRdb's copy has only in-frame clones and lacks some. Altogether fewer than 350,000 clones are present, 70% to 90% being singletons, with the ten largest covering about 9.8%. Sequenced input: peripheral blood. These receptors came from a man younger than 30 with active or convalescent COVID-19.

The J gene is TRBJ2-1, the V gene TRBV6-2 or TRBV6-3; 11 nucleotides line up with TRBD2. The CDR3 consists of 18 residues. Germline V gene lookup returns CDR1 MNHEY and CDR2 SVGEGT. V shed 5 bases, J shed 2 bases, and the junction held 11 bases outside the gene matches. CDR3 in amino acids: CASSPGTSGLVAYNEQFF. The CDR3 DNA reads TGTGCCAGCAGTCCCGGGACTAGCGGTCTCGTGGCCTACAATGAGCAGTTCTTC.

The chain employs TRBV25-1 and TRBJ2-2, with a tentative D call TRBD2 (5 bases). V was pared by 1 base and J by 10 bases, with 10 bases between. Germline-derived CDR1 and CDR2 are MGHDK and SYGVNS. The CDR3 is 13 residues long. DNA for the CDR3: TGTGCCAGCAGTGAATTCGGGGTGGAGGAGCTGTTTTTT. Its translation is CASSEFGVEELFF.

J is TRBJ1-3 and V is TRBV5-4; a possible D gene is TRBD1 (5 bases). This CDR3 has 16 amino acids. V dropped 0 bases and J dropped 0 bases, with 10 bases sitting between them. From germline, CDR1 is SGHNT and CDR2 YYREEE (reference sequence). The CDR3: CASSLEGPDSGNTIYF. The CDR3 bases are TGTGCCAGCAGCTTGGAGGGGCCAGACTCTGGAAACACCATATATTTT.

This rearrangement joins TRBV4-1 to TRBJ2-5; TRBD1 matches at 8 bases. Trimming at V came to 6 bases and at J to 1 base, leaving 7 bases not matched to a gene. Germline CDR1 is MGHRA and CDR2 is YSYEKL. The CDR3 has 15 residues. The CDR3 protein is CASRWTGSGQETQYF. CDR3 DNA: TGCGCCAGCAGATGGACAGGGTCGGGCCAAGAGACCCAGTACTTC.

The chain joins TRBV2 to TRBJ1-1; D is uncertain. The CDR3 has 11 amino acids. Germline assignment: CDR1 SNHLY and CDR2 FYNNEI. V lost 10 bases and J lost 2, with 8 bases in between. The CDR3 spells CATRLNTEAFF. In nucleotides, the CDR3 is TGTGCCACACGTCTAAACACTGAAGCTTTCTTT.